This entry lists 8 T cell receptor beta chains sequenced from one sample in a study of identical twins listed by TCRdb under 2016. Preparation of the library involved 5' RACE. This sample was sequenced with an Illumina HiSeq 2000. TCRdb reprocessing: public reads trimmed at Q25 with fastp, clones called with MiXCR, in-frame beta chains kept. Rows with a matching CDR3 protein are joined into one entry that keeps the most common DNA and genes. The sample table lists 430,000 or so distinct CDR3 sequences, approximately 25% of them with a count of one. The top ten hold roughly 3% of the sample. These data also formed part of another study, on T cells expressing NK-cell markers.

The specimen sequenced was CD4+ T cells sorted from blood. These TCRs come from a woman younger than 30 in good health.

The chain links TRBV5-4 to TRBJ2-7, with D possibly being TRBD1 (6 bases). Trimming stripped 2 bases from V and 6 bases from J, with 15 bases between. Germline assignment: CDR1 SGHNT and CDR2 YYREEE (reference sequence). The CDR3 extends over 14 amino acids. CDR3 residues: CASSLDSGESEQYF. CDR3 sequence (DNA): TGTGCCAGCAGCTTAGACTCAGGGGAGAGCGAGCAGTACTTC.

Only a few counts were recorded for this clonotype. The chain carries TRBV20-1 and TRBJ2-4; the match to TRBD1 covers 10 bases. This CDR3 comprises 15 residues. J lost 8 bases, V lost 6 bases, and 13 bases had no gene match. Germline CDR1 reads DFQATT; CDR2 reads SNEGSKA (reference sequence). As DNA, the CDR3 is TGCAGTGCGCCTACCGGGACAGGGGCTTGGGACATTCAGTACTTC. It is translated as CSAPTGTGAWDIQYF.

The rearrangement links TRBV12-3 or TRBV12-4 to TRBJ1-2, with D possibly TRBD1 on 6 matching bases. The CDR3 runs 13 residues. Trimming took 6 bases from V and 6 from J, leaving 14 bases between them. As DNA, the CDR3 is TGTGCCAGCAGAACCGGAACAGGGCATGGCTACACCTTC. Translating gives CASRTGTGHGYTF.

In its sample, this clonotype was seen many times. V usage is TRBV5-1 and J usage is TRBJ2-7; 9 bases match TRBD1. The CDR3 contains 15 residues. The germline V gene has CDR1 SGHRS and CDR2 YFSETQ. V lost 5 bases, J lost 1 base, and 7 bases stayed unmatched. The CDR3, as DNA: TGCGCCAGCAGATCCGGGACAGGGTGGTCCTACGAGCAGTACTTC. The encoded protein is CASRSGTGWSYEQYF.

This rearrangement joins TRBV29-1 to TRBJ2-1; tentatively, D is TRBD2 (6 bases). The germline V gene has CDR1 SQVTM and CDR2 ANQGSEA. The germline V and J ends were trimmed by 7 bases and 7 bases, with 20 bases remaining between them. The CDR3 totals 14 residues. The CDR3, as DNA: TGCAGCGGGATACTAGCCATGGGGGGTAATGAGCAGTTCTTC. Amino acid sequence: CSGILAMGGNEQFF.

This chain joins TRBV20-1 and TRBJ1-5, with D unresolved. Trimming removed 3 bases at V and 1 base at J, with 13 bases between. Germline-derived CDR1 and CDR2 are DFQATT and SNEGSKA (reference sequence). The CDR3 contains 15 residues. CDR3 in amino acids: CSASPLRESNQPQHF. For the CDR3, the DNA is TGCAGTGCTAGCCCCCTGAGGGAGAGCAATCAGCCCCAGCATTTT.

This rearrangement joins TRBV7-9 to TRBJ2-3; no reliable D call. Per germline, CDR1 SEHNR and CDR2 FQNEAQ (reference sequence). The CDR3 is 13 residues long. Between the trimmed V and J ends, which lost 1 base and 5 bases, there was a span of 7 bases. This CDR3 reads CASSLDGGDTQYF. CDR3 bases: TGTGCCAGCAGCTTAGATGGCGGAGATACGCAGTATTTT.

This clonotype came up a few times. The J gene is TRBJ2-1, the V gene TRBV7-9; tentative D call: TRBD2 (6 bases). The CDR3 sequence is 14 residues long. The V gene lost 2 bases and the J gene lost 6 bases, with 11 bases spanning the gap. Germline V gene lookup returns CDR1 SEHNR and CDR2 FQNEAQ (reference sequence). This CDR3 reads CASSLLLAINEQFF. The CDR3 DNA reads TGTGCCAGCAGCTTACTCCTAGCGATCAATGAGCAGTTCTTC. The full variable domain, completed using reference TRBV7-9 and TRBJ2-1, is DTGVSQNPRHKITKRGQNVTFRCDPISEHNRLYWYRQTLGQGPEFLTYFQNEAQLEKSRLLSDRFSAERPKGSFSTLEIQRTEQGDSAMYLCASSLLLAINEQFFGPGTRLTVL.